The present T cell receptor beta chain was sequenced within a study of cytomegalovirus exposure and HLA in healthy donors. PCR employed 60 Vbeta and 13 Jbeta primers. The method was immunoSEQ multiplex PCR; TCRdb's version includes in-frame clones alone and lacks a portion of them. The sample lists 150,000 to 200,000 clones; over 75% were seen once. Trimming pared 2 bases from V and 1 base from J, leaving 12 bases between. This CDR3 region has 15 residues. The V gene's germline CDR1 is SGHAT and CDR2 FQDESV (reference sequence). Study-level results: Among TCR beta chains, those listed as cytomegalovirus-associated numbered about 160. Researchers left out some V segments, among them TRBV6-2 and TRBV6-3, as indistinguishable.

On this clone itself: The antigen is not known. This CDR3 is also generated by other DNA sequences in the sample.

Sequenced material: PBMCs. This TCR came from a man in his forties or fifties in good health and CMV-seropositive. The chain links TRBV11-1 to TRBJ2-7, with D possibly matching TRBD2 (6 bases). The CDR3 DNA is TGTGCCAGCAGCTTACTTCGGGGGAATTCCTACGAGCAGTACTTC. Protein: CASSLLRGNSYEQYF.